The 20 T cell receptor beta chains below all came from one sample that was sequenced in a study of early T cells in non-severe SARS-CoV-2 infection (dated by TCRdb to the early 2020s). Receptor amplification or capture employed 5' RACE. Sequenced on a NextSeq 500. TCRdb reanalyzed the raw reads on its own, using fastp at Q25 for trimming and MiXCR for clone calling, and kept in-frame beta chains. Records with the same CDR3 protein are collapsed into one entry carrying the most frequent genes and DNA. The sample includes about 66,000 distinct CDR3 sequences, with approximately 9% observed a single time. The ten largest clones add up to approximately 3% of the sample. Sequencing was done on a sample of whole blood. The receptors come from an adult who was a healthcare worker with PCR-confirmed SARS-CoV-2 infection or an uninfected control (not recorded which).

The DNA for the CDR3 is TGTGCCAGCAGCAAAGCCGAGGGGGGACAGGGCATCGGCGAGACCCAGTACTTC. The encoded protein is CASSKAEGGQGIGETQYF. The rearrangement links TRBV21-1 to TRBJ2-5; the D call in the table, TRBD1, was not verified against the DNA. TRBV21-1 is recorded as a pseudogene. The CDR3 is 18 residues long.

The chain carries TRBV2 and TRBJ2-2; the match to TRBD1 covers 8 bases. There are 16 residues in the CDR3. From germline, CDR1 is SNHLY and CDR2 FYNNEI. J was trimmed by 2 bases and V by 7 bases; bases with no gene match: 9. The DNA for the CDR3 is TGTGCCAGCACACTTTTCGGACAGGGAAACACCGGGGAGCTGTTTTTT. Protein sequence: CASTLFGQGNTGELFF.

This clonotype was recorded only once. J is TRBJ2-3 and V is TRBV29-1, with TRBD2 matching over 11 bases. This CDR3 contains 14 residues. Unmatched junction bases numbered 9, after V lost 7 bases and J lost 6 bases. The germline gives CDR1 SQVTM, CDR2 ANQGSEA. CDR3 sequence reads: CSAHRLAGGDTQYF. The DNA for the CDR3 is TGCAGCGCCCACAGGCTAGCGGGAGGTGATACGCAGTATTTT.

This clonotype appeared a few times. The chain links TRBV14 to TRBJ2-6; no clear D gene. Germline V gene lookup returns CDR1 SGHDN and CDR2 FVKESK. The CDR3 is 17 amino acids. V was cut by 7 bases and J by 1 base, with 17 bases left in between. The CDR3 spells CASTLRTESSGANVLTF. Written as DNA, the CDR3 is TGTGCCAGCACACTACGGACCGAGTCGTCTGGGGCCAACGTCCTGACTTTC.

This clonotype was counted between two and nine times. The chain recombines TRBV7-8 with TRBJ2-7; 10 bases fit TRBD2. V lost 6 bases, J lost 3 bases, and 5 bases stayed unmatched. CDR3 length equals 14 residues. Germline CDR1 reads SGHVS; CDR2 reads FQNEAQ. The CDR3 nucleotides read TGTGCCAGCAGTCTAGCGGGAGTCGGCTACGAGCAGTACTTC. Its translation is CASSLAGVGYEQYF.

This clonotype was observed a handful of times. The rearrangement joins TRBV19 to TRBJ1-6, with unresolved D. Germline V gene sequence: CDR1 LNHDA, CDR2 SQIVND (reference sequence). Deletions cut 5 bases from V and 5 bases from J, with 10 bases between. The CDR3 runs 14 residues. CDR3 sequence: CASSLPANNSPLHF. The CDR3 coding sequence is TGTGCCAGTAGTCTCCCGGCCAATAATTCACCCCTCCACTTT.

This clonotype was observed many times. The CDR3 DNA reads TGCGCCAGCAGCTTGGTGGACGGTGAAGCTTTCTTT. Amino acids: CASSLVDGEAFF. This chain joins TRBV5-1 and TRBJ1-1; D not certain. This CDR3 is built from 12 residues. The germline V and J ends were trimmed by 0 bases and 7 bases, with 7 bases remaining between them. The germline CDR1 and CDR2 sequences are SGHRS and YFSETQ.

The table lists this clonotype with a few counts. This chain's CDR3 is CATSREAEDYEQYF. The CDR3 DNA sequence: TGTGCCACCAGCAGAGAGGCAGAAGACTACGAGCAGTACTTC. The chain links TRBV15 to TRBJ2-7; no firm D call. Per the germline V gene, CDR1 is LNHNV and CDR2 is YYDKDF (reference sequence). V was trimmed by 0 bases and J by 3 bases, leaving 9 bases between them. The CDR3 contains 14 residues.

The chain links TRBV29-1 to TRBJ2-7, with D perhaps TRBD1 (6 bases). The CDR3 length is 13 residues. Germline CDR1 is SQVTM and CDR2 is ANQGSEA. The V end lost 3 bases, the J end lost 2 bases, and 11 bases lay between the germline ends. CDR3 DNA sequence: TGCAGCGTTGAGAGGTGGGACACCTACGAGCAGTACTTC. It translates to CSVERWDTYEQYF.

In this sample, this clonotype turned up a few times. The V and J genes are TRBV12-3 or TRBV12-4 and TRBJ2-7, with D possibly matching TRBD2 (6 bases). Trimming pared 3 bases from V and 2 bases from J, leaving 17 bases between. The CDR3 sequence is 16 residues long. The CDR3 is CASSFGGAGMPYEQYF. CDR3 DNA sequence: TGTGCCAGCAGTTTTGGTGGGGCGGGAATGCCCTACGAGCAGTACTTC.

The chain joins TRBV3-1 to TRBJ2-1; 8 bases align to TRBD2. V gave up 4 bases and J gave up 0 bases; unmatched junction bases: 8. This CDR3 is 17 amino acids long. CDR1 LGHDT and CDR2 YNNKEL come from the germline V gene (reference sequence). CDR3 nucleotides: TGTGCCAGCAGCCCTCAAGCGGGGGTGGACTCCTACAATGAGCAGTTCTTC. This translates into CASSPQAGVDSYNEQFF.

This chain connects TRBV3-1 to TRBJ2-2; weak D call: TRBD2 (6 bases). The CDR3 is made up of 15 amino acids. Per the germline V gene, CDR1 is LGHDT and CDR2 is YNNKEL (reference sequence). Trimming stripped 4 bases from V and 0 bases from J, with 9 bases between. As DNA, the CDR3 is TGTGCCAGCAGCCGGGGGGATACGAACACCGGGGAGCTGTTTTTT. Amino acid sequence: CASSRGDTNTGELFF.

This clonotype came up many times. This sequence joins TRBV5-1 and TRBJ1-3; D unresolved. Germline V gives CDR1 SGHRS, CDR2 YFSETQ. Trimming shortened V by 0 bases and J by 0 bases, and 10 bases separated the two germline ends. The CDR3 extends over 16 amino acids. The CDR3, as DNA: TGCGCCAGCAGCTTGGATCCAGACCCCTCTGGAAACACCATATATTTT. It is translated as CASSLDPDPSGNTIYF.

Many counts were recorded for this clonotype. The chain employs TRBV4-3 and TRBJ1-4, with TRBD1 identical over 8 bases. The trim removed 0 bases at V and 4 bases at J, leaving 10 bases unmatched. CDR3 length: 18 residues. Per the germline V gene, CDR1 is LGHNA and CDR2 is YSLEER. CDR3 in DNA: TGCGCCAGCAGCCAAGAGTGGTACGGCGGACAGGGTAATGAAAAACTGTTTTTT. Its protein is CASSQEWYGGQGNEKLFF.

Only a few counts were recorded for this clonotype. The chain is built from TRBV6-1 and TRBJ2-7; 10 bases are shared with TRBD2. The CDR3 is 15 residues long. With 6 bases clipped from V and 0 bases from J, the junction kept 5 bases outside the gene matches. The germline CDR1 and CDR2 sequences are MNHNS and SASEGT. The CDR3 DNA sequence: TGTGCCAGCAGCCAGCGGGAGGGGAGCTCCTACGAGCAGTACTTC. Amino acid sequence: CASSQREGSSYEQYF.

This chain links TRBV24-1 with TRBJ2-3, with TRBD2 matching 12 bases. There are 16 residues in the CDR3. V was pared by 4 bases and J by 4 bases, with 5 bases of the junction left unmatched. Per the germline V gene, CDR1 is KGHDR and CDR2 is SFDVKD. The CDR3 loop is CATSDSRLAGADTQYF. CDR3 nucleotide sequence: TGTGCCACCAGTGACTCCAGACTAGCGGGGGCAGATACGCAGTATTTT.

This clonotype has more than one count but fewer than ten. The chain has TRBV7-2 and TRBJ2-1, with D perhaps matching TRBD2 (5 bases). The germline V gene encodes CDR1 SGHTA and CDR2 FQGNSA. This CDR3 is 16 amino acids long. Trimming cost V 5 bases and J 3 bases, with 17 bases left between them. CDR3 residues: CASSRGRGTLYNEQFF. The CDR3 DNA is TGTGCCAGCAGCCGAGGACGGGGTACTCTCTACAATGAGCAGTTCTTC.

This clonotype was observed a few times. The J gene is TRBJ2-1, the V gene TRBV11-2; D remains ambiguous. CDR3 length: 13 residues. V shed 7 bases and J shed 0 bases, with 7 bases lying between them. Germline V gene sequence: CDR1 SGHAT, CDR2 FQNNGV. The CDR3 region has the DNA TGTGCCAGCAATCCTAGCTCCTACAATGAGCAGTTCTTC. This gives the protein CASNPSSYNEQFF.

This clonotype turned up a few times. The gene calls are TRBV15 and TRBJ2-5, with D tentatively TRBD1 (6 bases). Germline CDR1 reads LNHNV; CDR2 reads YYDKDF (reference sequence). The CDR3 sequence is 13 residues long. The germline V and J ends were trimmed by 6 bases and 4 bases, with 12 bases remaining between them. CDR3 residues: CATSKTGPETQYF. The CDR3 coding sequence is TGTGCCACCAGTAAGACAGGTCCAGAGACCCAGTACTTC.

This clonotype was picked up many times. The chain recombines TRBV29-1 with TRBJ2-1, with a tentative D call TRBD1 (5 bases). Germline V gene sequence: CDR1 SQVTM, CDR2 ANQGSEA. Deletions cut 0 bases from V and 7 bases from J, with 13 bases between. The CDR3 has 14 amino acids. CDR3 loop: CSVEEPGLKNEQFF. CDR3 in DNA: TGCAGCGTTGAAGAGCCAGGGTTAAAGAATGAGCAGTTCTTC.